This T cell receptor beta chain was obtained from a study of blood T cell repertoires in COVID-19. Study-wide context: The samples span acute and convalescent COVID-19 from the United States, Italy and Spain.

In the authors' workflow: Amplification from reference gene primers served as the basis for estimated nucleated cell counts. Here immunoSEQ multiplex PCR was the method, and the copy in TCRdb shows in-frame clones only, minus some. V, J and clone size were drawn from that table, and D and trimming were deduced from the DNA. Of tens of thousands of clones listed, about 80% are singletons. The CDR3 sequence is 17 residues long. Looked up from germline, CDR1 is SGHTA and CDR2 is FQGTGA. The V segment lost 1 base and the J segment 4 bases; nucleotides outside the gene matches: 7. Sequencing used peripheral blood. The chain couples TRBV7-3 to TRBJ2-3, with 11 nucleotides matching TRBD2. The sequence was obtained from a human donor in a cohort sampled during active COVID-19. CDR3 protein: CASSLSPLAGGSDTQYF. The DNA for the CDR3 is TGTGCCAGCAGCTTAAGTCCCCTAGCGGGAGGTTCAGATACGCAGTATTTT. Combining the CDR3 with reference TRBV7-3 and TRBJ2-3 gives the whole variable domain GAGVSQTPSNKVTEKGKYVELRCDPISGHTALYWYRQSLGQGPEFLIYFQGTGAADDSGLPNDRFFAVRPEGSVSTLKIQRTERGDSAVYLCASSLSPLAGGSDTQYFGPGTRLTVL.